The 13 T cell receptor beta chains presented below share a single source sample, sequenced in a study of T cells after posttransplantation cyclophosphamide. The assay was immunoSEQ multiplex PCR, and TCRdb's table has in-frame clones only and misses some. The sample includes 37,000 or so clones, none of them occurring once. The specimen was PBMCs. These receptors all stem from a man aged 25 to 45 in good health and a related stem cell transplant donor.

This clone was observed at least ten times. The chain combines TRBV6-5 with TRBJ2-7, with a weak D call TRBD2 (6 bases). The germline V gene encodes CDR1 MNHEY and CDR2 SVGAGI. The CDR3 extends over 16 amino acids. V shed 2 bases and J shed 0 bases, with 14 bases lying between them. Here the CDR3 DNA reads TGTGCCAGCAGTTACGGGACTTCCGCGAGCTCCTACGAGCAGTACTTC. It specifies CASSYGTSASSYEQYF.

This clone was recorded at least ten times. The chain combines TRBV6-2 or TRBV6-3 with TRBJ2-7; the D is unclear. The germline V gene encodes CDR1 MNHEY and CDR2 SVGEGT. The CDR3 is made up of 10 amino acids. The ends were cut back, 8 bases at V and 6 bases at J, with 8 bases in the middle. DNA for the CDR3: TGTGCCAGCGGTTCGGTCGAGCAGTACTTC. It encodes CASGSVEQYF.

This clone was counted ten times or more. The chain uses TRBV7-2 and TRBJ2-7; D uncertain. Per germline, CDR1 SGHTA and CDR2 FQGNSA. The CDR3 length is 13 residues. V dropped 1 base and J dropped 4 bases, with 8 bases sitting between them. The DNA for the CDR3 is TGTGCCAGCAGCTTAGGTGCAGTTTACGAGCAGTACTTC. This encodes CASSLGAVYEQYF.

This clone was detected many times. This sequence joins TRBV19 and TRBJ2-3; 7 bases fit TRBD1. Germline V gene lookup returns CDR1 LNHDA and CDR2 SQIVND (reference sequence). V shed 6 bases and J 2 bases; nucleotides not matched to a gene: 5. The CDR3 runs to 14 residues. As DNA, the CDR3 is TGTGCCAGTAGCCCGACAGGGACCACAGATACGCAGTATTTT. It yields the protein CASSPTGTTDTQYF. The full variable domain, in which reference TRBV19 and TRBJ2-3 provide the parts outside the CDR3, is DGGITQSPKYLFRKEGQNVTLSCEQNLNHDAMYWYRQDPGQGLRLIYYSQIVNDFQKGDIAEGYSVSREKKESFPLTVTSAQKNPTAFYLCASSPTGTTDTQYFGPGTRLTVL.

This clone has ten or more counts. The sample has other DNA sequences that encode this CDR3 too. The chain recombines TRBV14 with TRBJ1-2; D is unresolved. The CDR3 length is 13 residues. The germline V gene has CDR1 SGHDN and CDR2 FVKESK. With 0 bases removed from V and 3 bases from J, the gap between germline ends came to 5 bases. CDR3 sequence: CASSQDLYYGYTF. As DNA, the CDR3 is TGTGCCAGCAGCCAAGATCTATACTATGGCTACACCTTC.

This clone was seen more than once but under ten times. The V gene is TRBV7-8, the J gene TRBJ1-5, with TRBD1 matching over 9 bases. The ends lost 4 bases at V and 6 bases at J; junction bases unmatched: 7. Germline assignment: CDR1 SGHVS and CDR2 FQNEAQ. The CDR3 extends over 15 amino acids. In nucleotides, the CDR3 is TGTGCCAGCAGCTCGACAGGGGGGTCAGGTCAGCCCCAGCATTTT. Translation gives CASSSTGGSGQPQHF.

In this sample, this clone turned up many times. The chain couples TRBV12-3 or TRBV12-4 to TRBJ1-1, with D tentatively TRBD1 (5 bases). The CDR3 spans 14 residues. V dropped 6 bases and J dropped 7 bases, with 18 bases sitting between them. CDR3 DNA sequence: TGTGCCAGCAGCCCCTCGGCGGGGGTCGGTGAAGCTTTCTTT. This codes for CASSPSAGVGEAFF.

The gene calls are TRBV6-5 and TRBJ2-3; the match to TRBD2 covers 7 bases. V gave up 7 bases and J gave up 2 bases; unmatched junction bases: 6. Germline V CDR1 and CDR2: MNHEY, SVGAGI. There are 14 residues in the CDR3. Here the CDR3 DNA reads TGTGCCAGCAAATACGCGGGAGCCACAGATACGCAGTATTTT. Its translation is CASKYAGATDTQYF.

This clone was recorded many times. The chain combines TRBV10-3 with TRBJ2-3, with D possibly matching TRBD1 (6 bases). V lost 2 bases to trimming and J lost 6 bases, with 9 bases between them. Germline lookup yields CDR1 ENHRY and CDR2 SYGVKD. The CDR3 covers 13 residues. The CDR3 DNA is TGTGCCATCAGTGAGCCACAGGGCGATACGCAGTATTTT. As protein: CAISEPQGDTQYF.

This clone was seen at least ten times. This rearrangement joins TRBV6-5 to TRBJ1-2; 8 bases are a match to TRBD1. The CDR3 runs 16 residues. CDR1 and CDR2 from the germline V gene are MNHEY and SVGAGI. The junction had 6 bases not matched to a gene; V was cut back by 0 bases and J by 3 bases. The CDR3: CASSYSKQGADYGYTF. CDR3 DNA: TGTGCCAGCAGTTACTCGAAGCAGGGGGCAGACTATGGCTACACCTTC.

This clone was detected ten times or more. V is TRBV6-5 and J is TRBJ2-1; 7 positions agree with TRBD2. The V and J ends lost 10 bases and 5 bases, in that order; junction bases with no gene match: 8. CDR1 is MNHEY, CDR2 SVGAGI, per germline. CDR3 size: 13 residues. Here the CDR3 reads CATNRDYNNEQFF. The CDR3 region has the DNA TGTGCCACCAACCGGGACTACAACAATGAGCAGTTCTTC.

This clone was picked up many times. In DNA form, the CDR3 reads TGTGCCAGCGCACTGCAAGGCAATCAGCCCCAGCATTTT. This encodes CASALQGNQPQHF. The chain has TRBV6-2 or TRBV6-3 and TRBJ1-5; no definite D call. Germline CDR1 reads MNHEY; CDR2 reads SVGEGT. This CDR3 region has 13 residues. The ends were cut back, 8 bases at V and 2 bases at J, with 10 bases in the middle.

This clone has at least ten counts. The V and J genes are TRBV7-2 and TRBJ2-5; 7 nucleotides line up with TRBD2. Germline V CDR1 and CDR2: SGHTA, FQGNSA. Trimming took 4 bases from V and 5 from J; bases not matched to a gene: 13. The CDR3 runs 16 residues. CDR3 nucleotides: TGTGCCAGCAGCTCCCGCTTAGGCTTGGGGGGGGAGACCCAGTACTTC. It specifies CASSSRLGLGGETQYF.